Listed below are T cell receptor beta chains from one sample, sequenced in a study of T-cell reconstitution after alpha-beta-depleted transplantation in children. TCRdb passed the PCR reads through MiXCR, listing each CDR3 protein once. The table has some 550,000 distinct CDR3 sequences, 18% seen once. The sample consisted of PBMCs from the stem cell graft donor, taken from the stem cell graft. The source of these receptors is a human donor who donated a stem cell graft to a child with acute lymphoblastic leukemia. Each CDR3 is given without its conserved first and last residue.

TRBV20-1 SARVRSDTQY
TRBV7-8 ASRRLAGGDEQY
TRBV10-1 ASSESQGQAF
TRBV27 ASSLFGTGTGEQF
TRBV27 ASSRTSGADTEAF
TRBV3-1 ASSRKQTGRNGYT
TRBV20-1 SAQPAYEQY
TRBV20-1 SAWAASPLLIQY
TRBV12-3/TRBV12-4 ASSLRADRTDTQY
TRBV27 ASKPGASHYEQY
TRBV5-1 ASSFTGTGTDTQY
TRBV3-1 ASSQERDEQY
TRBV19 AKECDYGYT
TRBV27 ASSPRANEQF
TRBV6-1 ASSQSRAGASSTDTQY
TRBV18 ASSPVGGNYGYT
TRBV5-4 ASSWVGNTEAF
TRBV20-1 SARNPGLAGTKSYEQY
TRBV10-3 AIGRGGHEQY
TRBV4-1 ASSQGFGGRETQY
TRBV29-1 SATSGFTDTQY
TRBV6-2/TRBV6-3 ASSPLRNTGELF
TRBV12-3/TRBV12-4 ASSLEGHTGELF
TRBV5-1 ASSHGTADGYT